The 32 T cell receptor beta chains listed next were all sequenced from one sample in a study of control samples from healthy donors and cancer patients. Sequencing used immunoSEQ multiplex PCR; TCRdb keeps in-frame clones, though not all of them. The sample gives 45,000 to 60,000 clones, 94% of which show up once; around 4% is in the top ten. The sample consisted of blood. Receptor source: a young man in good health.

This rearrangement joins TRBV5-1 to TRBJ2-7; 12 nucleotides match TRBD2. Germline CDR1 SGHRS, CDR2 YFSETQ. Trimming at V came to 0 bases and at J to 2 bases, leaving 6 bases not matched to a gene. This CDR3 comprises 17 residues. DNA for the CDR3: TGCGCCAGCAGCTTGGCGGCGGCTAGCGGGAGGGCCTACGAGCAGTACTTC. It encodes CASSLAAASGRAYEQYF.

The chain combines TRBV7-9 with TRBJ1-5; D possibly corresponds to TRBD1 (5 bases). CDR1 is SEHNR and CDR2 is FQNEAQ in the germline V gene (reference sequence). The CDR3 has 15 residues. V lost 1 base and J lost 1, with 8 bases in between. The CDR3 nucleotides are TGTGCCAGCAGCTTAGTAGGGACCAGCAATCAGCCCCAGCATTTT. Protein: CASSLVGTSNQPQHF.

The J gene is TRBJ1-1, the V gene TRBV12-3 or TRBV12-4, with TRBD1 as a possible D gene (5 bases). V lost 3 bases, J lost 5 bases, and 10 bases lay in between. The CDR3 has 13 amino acids. For the CDR3, the DNA is TGTGCCAGCAGTTTGATGGACAAAACTGAAGCTTTCTTT. It specifies CASSLMDKTEAFF.

V and J are TRBV27 and TRBJ1-3; a possible D gene is TRBD1 (6 bases). The germline CDR1 and CDR2 sequences are MNHEY and SMNVEV (reference sequence). The CDR3 sequence is 14 residues long. Trimming left V 2 bases short and J 5 bases short, with 10 bases between. This CDR3 is CASSLTGTRNTIYF. The CDR3 DNA reads as TGTGCCAGCAGTTTAACAGGGACCAGAAACACCATATATTTT.

The V and J genes are TRBV5-1 and TRBJ2-7; D could derive from TRBD1 or TRBD2 (6 bases each). V shed 5 bases and J shed 4 bases, with 19 bases lying between them. Germline lookup yields CDR1 SGHRS and CDR2 YFSETQ. The CDR3 length is 15 residues. CDR3: CASRKSGQGLYEQYF. The CDR3 coding sequence is TGCGCCAGCAGGAAGAGCGGGCAGGGGCTATACGAGCAGTACTTC. Complete variable domain (other parts from reference TRBV5-1 and TRBJ2-7): KAGVTQTPRYLIKTRGQQVTLSCSPISGHRSVSWYQQTPGQGLQFLFEYFSETQRNKGNFPGRFSGRQFSNSRSEMNVSTLELGDSALYLCASRKSGQGLYEQYFGPGTRLTVT.

The chain has TRBV2 and TRBJ1-2, with TRBD1 matching 7 bases. CDR1 is SNHLY, CDR2 FYNNEI, per germline. V shed 6 bases and J 4 bases; nucleotides not matched to a gene: 5. The CDR3 extends over 13 amino acids. CDR3 DNA sequence: TGTGCCAGCAGGGGTGGACAGGTCTATGGCTACACCTTC. Protein product: CASRGGQVYGYTF.

The genes are TRBV5-1 and TRBJ1-2; no clear D gene. V lost 1 base and J lost 2, with 15 bases in between. The CDR3 covers 16 residues. Germline CDR1 is SGHRS and CDR2 is YFSETQ. The DNA for the CDR3 is TGCGCCAGCAGCTTGCGTCTAGGGCCCCTAAACTATGGCTACACCTTC. Translation: CASSLRLGPLNYGYTF.

This clone was detected only once. V is TRBV5-1 and J is TRBJ2-3, with D tentatively TRBD1 (5 bases). This CDR3 has 15 residues. V lost 2 bases to trimming and J lost 4 bases, with 14 bases between them. CDR1 SGHRS and CDR2 YFSETQ come from the germline V gene. CDR3 amino acids: CASSFRTNRADTQYF. The CDR3 DNA is TGCGCCAGCAGCTTCCGGACAAATAGGGCAGATACGCAGTATTTT.

This CDR3 reads CAWSGTYEAFF. The DNA of the CDR3 is TGTGCCTGGAGCGGAACATATGAAGCTTTCTTT. The chain uses TRBV30 and TRBJ1-1, with D unresolved. The V gene lost 3 bases and the J gene lost 7 bases, with 9 bases spanning the gap. Per germline, CDR1 GTSNPN and CDR2 SVGIG (reference sequence). The CDR3 is 11 amino acids.

The gene calls are TRBV9 and TRBJ1-3; no clear D gene. Germline V gives CDR1 SGDLS, CDR2 YYNGEE. The CDR3 is made up of 14 amino acids. Between the trimmed V and J ends, which lost 1 base and 0 bases, there was a span of 5 bases. Here the CDR3 reads CASSVQSSGNTIYF. The CDR3 DNA follows: TGTGCCAGCAGCGTACAGAGCTCTGGAAACACCATATATTTT.

The sample holds one count of this clone. The rearrangement uses TRBV30 and TRBJ2-1, with D unclear. V lost 3 bases and J lost 9, with 9 bases in between. This CDR3 is 11 amino acids long. The germline gives CDR1 GTSNPN, CDR2 SVGIG (reference sequence). CDR3 nucleotides: TGTGCCTGGAGCAAGTCCCCTGAGCAGTTCTTC. Amino acid sequence: CAWSKSPEQFF. The full variable domain, with the rest looked up from reference TRBV30 and TRBJ2-1, is SQTIHQWPATLVQPVGSPLSLECTVEGTSNPNLYWYRQAAGRGLQLLFYSVGIGQISSEVPQNLSASRPQDRQFILSSKKLLLSDSGFYLCAWSKSPEQFFGPGTRLTVL.

The chain is built from TRBV28 and TRBJ1-3; D may be TRBD1 (6 bases). V lost 2 bases and J lost 4, with 15 bases in between. The CDR3 sequence is 16 residues long. Looked up from germline, CDR1 is MDHEN and CDR2 is SYDVKM. The CDR3 loop is CASSLPQGGSGNTIYF. CDR3 nucleotide sequence: TGTGCCAGCAGTTTACCGCAAGGGGGGTCGGGAAACACCATATATTTT.

The chain joins TRBV19 to TRBJ1-5; the D gene is possibly TRBD1 (5 bases). Germline lookup yields CDR1 LNHDA and CDR2 SQIVND (reference sequence). Between the trimmed V and J ends, which lost 7 bases and 0 bases, there was a span of 16 bases. This CDR3 contains 16 residues. CDR3 nucleotides: TGTGCCAGTACCTTGGACATGGATTATAGCAATCAGCCCCAGCATTTT. It yields the protein CASTLDMDYSNQPQHF.

The chain recombines TRBV7-2 with TRBJ2-4, with D possibly called TRBD1 or TRBD2 (6 bases each). This CDR3 comprises 16 residues. Germline CDR1 and CDR2: SGHTA and FQGNSA. V gave up 5 bases and J gave up 5 bases, with 19 bases separating them. CDR3 residues: CASSDLGGPFQNIQYF. CDR3 nucleotides: TGTGCCAGCAGCGACCTGGGGGGCCCCTTCCAAAACATTCAGTACTTC.

J is TRBJ1-4 and V is TRBV28; D is ambiguous. The CDR3 consists of 12 residues. Germline CDR1 MDHEN, CDR2 SYDVKM. Trimming pared 6 bases from V and 5 bases from J, leaving 7 bases between. The CDR3 region is CASRILNEKLFF. CDR3 nucleotide sequence: TGTGCCAGCAGGATCCTAAATGAAAAACTGTTTTTT.

The genes are TRBV29-1 and TRBJ2-6, with 7 bases fitting TRBD2. CDR1 and CDR2 from the germline V gene are SQVTM and ANQGSEA. This CDR3 is built from 14 residues. The V gene end was trimmed by 3 bases and the J gene end by 6 bases; junction bases not matched to a gene: 5. The CDR3 DNA reads TGCAGCGTTGATTCGGGGGGTATGGCCAACGTCCTGACTTTC. This encodes CSVDSGGMANVLTF.

In this sample, this clone turned up once. This chain uses TRBV19 with TRBJ2-2, with 12 bases that match TRBD1. Germline V gene data show CDR1 as LNHDA and CDR2 as SQIVND (reference sequence). V shed 10 bases and J 7 bases; nucleotides not matched to a gene: 13. The CDR3 is 16 residues long. The CDR3 loop reads CATSYRGTGGNGELFF. The CDR3 region has the DNA TGTGCCACTTCATATCGAGGGACAGGGGGCAACGGGGAGCTGTTTTTT.

The chain employs TRBV5-6 and TRBJ1-5; D not resolved. The CDR3 is 15 amino acids. Germline V gene sequence: CDR1 SGHDT, CDR2 YYEEEE. Between the trimmed V and J ends, which lost 0 bases and 0 bases, there was a span of 7 bases. CDR3 region: CASSLGGNSNQPQHF. CDR3 DNA sequence: TGTGCCAGCAGCTTGGGAGGGAATAGCAATCAGCCCCAGCATTTT.

The V gene is TRBV7-9, the J gene TRBJ1-1; tentatively, D is TRBD1 (6 bases). The germline CDR1 and CDR2 sequences are SEHNR and FQNEAQ (reference sequence). V shed 3 bases and J shed 1 base, with 12 bases lying between them. The CDR3 loop spans 15 amino acids. In DNA, the CDR3 is TGTGCCAGCAGCTTTTGGACAGCCCAGAACACTGAAGCTTTCTTT. Translated: CASSFWTAQNTEAFF.

This clone was counted once. J is TRBJ2-1 and V is TRBV11-2; 10 bases map to TRBD2. The trim removed 5 bases at V and 6 bases at J, leaving 7 bases unmatched. The V gene's germline CDR1 is SGHAT and CDR2 FQNNGV. The CDR3 runs to 15 residues. The CDR3 sequence: CASSASGGGINEQFF. The CDR3 DNA reads TGTGCCAGCAGCGCCAGCGGGGGGGGGATCAATGAGCAGTTCTTC.

The rearrangement joins TRBV11-1 to TRBJ2-1, with 7 bases identical to TRBD1. Germline V gene lookup returns CDR1 SGHAT and CDR2 FQDESV (reference sequence). J gave up 6 bases and V 4 bases, and 9 bases lay outside the gene matches. The CDR3 extends over 15 amino acids. DNA for the CDR3: TGTGCCAGCAGCTCCCTCGAGGGGGCCCTCAATGAGCAGTTCTTC. Its translation: CASSSLEGALNEQFF. Full variable domain (remainder filled in from reference TRBV11-1 and TRBJ2-1): EAEVAQSPRYKITEKSQAVAFWCDPISGHATLYWYRQILGQGPELLVQFQDESVVDDSQLPKDRFSAERLKGVDSTLKIQPAELGDSAMYLCASSSLEGALNEQFFGPGTRLTVL.

The chain couples TRBV2 to TRBJ1-3; no firm D call. V was pared by 7 bases and J by 0 bases, with 10 bases between. Germline V gene data show CDR1 as SNHLY and CDR2 as FYNNEI. The CDR3 consists of 14 residues. As DNA, the CDR3 is TGTGCCAGCAAGGGCGGGAACTCTGGAAACACCATATATTTT. The encoded protein is CASKGGNSGNTIYF. The whole variable domain, filled in from reference TRBV2 and TRBJ1-3, reads EPEVTQTPSHQVTQMGQEVILRCVPISNHLYFYWYRQILGQKVEFLVSFYNNEISEKSEIFDDQFSVERPDGSNFTLKIRSTKLEDSAMYFCASKGGNSGNTIYFGEGSWLTVV.

The gene calls are TRBV9 and TRBJ1-6; D is unresolved. Trimming cost V 0 bases and J 9 bases, with 10 bases left between them. Germline assignment: CDR1 SGDLS and CDR2 YYNGEE. The CDR3 consists of 14 residues. For the CDR3, the DNA is TGTGCCAGCAGCGTAGAAGGGAGTCGTTCACCCCTCCACTTT. This sequence encodes CASSVEGSRSPLHF.

The chain uses TRBV5-1 and TRBJ1-2; unclear D gene. The germline CDR1 and CDR2 sequences are SGHRS and YFSETQ. The CDR3 covers 16 residues. The V gene lost 4 bases and the J gene lost 3 bases, with 19 bases spanning the gap. The CDR3: CASSPGSPGRDYGYTF. In nucleotides, the CDR3 is TGCGCCAGCAGCCCCGGTTCTCCGGGGAGAGACTATGGCTACACCTTC.

J is TRBJ1-3 and V is TRBV11-2, with D unclear. The V gene's germline CDR1 is SGHAT and CDR2 FQNNGV. The V and J ends lost 4 bases and 4 bases respectively, with 20 bases between them. The CDR3 sequence is 17 residues long. The CDR3 region is CASSSPGTLLWGNTIYF. The CDR3 region has the DNA TGTGCCAGCAGCTCCCCTGGAACCCTCTTGTGGGGAAACACCATATATTTT.

The rearrangement uses TRBV27 and TRBJ1-3; the D is unclear. This CDR3 is 15 amino acids long. Germline V gives CDR1 MNHEY, CDR2 SMNVEV (reference sequence). V was cut by 4 bases and J by 0 bases, with 10 bases left in between. The CDR3 protein is CASSSGRSSGNTIYF. CDR3 nucleotides: TGTGCCAGCAGTTCCGGACGGTCCTCTGGAAACACCATATATTTT.

The rearrangement joins TRBV18 to TRBJ1-5; 12 bases are a match to TRBD1. J lost 4 bases, V lost 5 bases, and 6 bases had no gene match. This CDR3 has 16 amino acids. In germline, CDR1 is KGHSH, CDR2 LQKENI. Here the CDR3 reads CASSGDRGLRNQPQHF. The CDR3 nucleotides are TGTGCCAGCTCAGGGGACAGGGGGCTACGTAATCAGCCCCAGCATTTT.

Only one count was recorded for this clone. The CDR3 spells CASSEMQGSSNQPQHF. The CDR3 DNA reads TGTGCCAGCAGTGAAATGCAGGGGAGTAGCAATCAGCCCCAGCATTTT. V is TRBV6-1 and J is TRBJ1-5, with a weak D call TRBD1 (6 bases). V lost 2 bases and J 0 bases, leaving 11 bases between the germline ends. Germline CDR1 and CDR2: MNHNS and SASEGT. The CDR3 has 16 amino acids.

This chain joins TRBV11-2 and TRBJ2-3; D possibly corresponds to TRBD1 (8 bases). With 5 bases removed from V and 6 bases from J, the gap between germline ends came to 18 bases. The CDR3 is 15 residues long. Per germline, CDR1 SGHAT and CDR2 FQNNGV. The CDR3 region is CASSRQGRGTDTQYF. The CDR3 bases are TGTGCCAGCAGCCGACAGGGGAGGGGAACGGATACGCAGTATTTT.

The chain couples TRBV24-1 to TRBJ1-5, with D hard to call. Germline V gives CDR1 KGHDR, CDR2 SFDVKD. The CDR3 length is 15 residues. With 3 bases removed from V and 0 bases from J, the gap between germline ends came to 8 bases. The CDR3 here is CATSDPRSSNQPQHF. The DNA for the CDR3 is TGTGCCACCAGTGATCCCCGAAGTAGCAATCAGCCCCAGCATTTT.

About this clone itself: The junction departs from germline at one end; a sequencing error may be responsible. V usage is TRBV7-2 and J usage is TRBJ2-1, with D possibly called TRBD1 or TRBD2 (5 bases each). This CDR3 is 12 amino acids long. The germline V gene encodes CDR1 SGHTA and CDR2 FQGNSA. The CDR3 DNA follows: TGTGCCAGCAGCTTAGCAAACCGGGGCTCAATCTTC. As protein: CASSLANRGSIF.

This clone occurred a few times. This sequence joins TRBV6-4 and TRBJ2-1; a possible D gene is TRBD1 (7 bases). The CDR3 has 16 residues. Germline V CDR1 and CDR2: MRHNA, SNTAGT. V gave up 0 bases and J gave up 6 bases, with 15 bases separating them. CDR3 sequence (DNA): TGTGCCAGCAGTGACTCGAGGCAGGGGGAGGTCAATGAGCAGTTCTTC. The encoded protein is CASSDSRQGEVNEQFF.